These 27 T cell receptor beta chains originate from one sample sequenced in a study of T cells in Graves' hyperthyroidism and ophthalmopathy. Amplification yielded TCR beta CDR3 regions, with RNA transcripts as the source. A set of HTBI primers served as the primers for a first-round RT-PCR of the TCR CDR3. One entry per CDR3 protein results from TCRdb running MiXCR on the multiplex PCR reads. The sample holds hundreds of thousands of distinct CDR3 sequences, 15% to 20% seen once. Sequencing was performed on blood. Source of these receptors: a man aged 35 to 55 with Graves' ophthalmopathy.

This clonotype was detected ten times or more. The gene calls are TRBV30 and TRBJ1-5, with unresolved D. The CDR3 consists of 13 residues. Germline-derived CDR1 and CDR2 are GTSNPN and SVGIG (reference sequence). Trimming took 0 bases from V and 4 from J, leaving 7 bases between them. The CDR3 loop is CAWSVMVNQPQHF. The DNA of the CDR3 is TGTGCCTGGAGTGTTATGGTAAATCAGCCCCAGCATTTT.

The genes are TRBV7-9 and TRBJ2-1; 8 bases line up with TRBD2. The CDR3 has 17 residues. V shed 6 bases and J 1 base; nucleotides not matched to a gene: 11. Germline CDR1 and CDR2: SEHNR and FQNEAQ (reference sequence). CDR3 in DNA: TGTGCCAGCAGTTCACGACTAGCGACGAATTCCTACAATGAGCAGTTCTTC. It yields the protein CASSSRLATNSYNEQFF.

The sample holds many counts of this clonotype. This rearrangement joins TRBV11-3 to TRBJ2-7, with TRBD1 matching over 10 bases. From germline, CDR1 is SGHNT and CDR2 YENEEA. The CDR3 covers 17 residues. With 8 bases clipped from V and 1 base from J, the junction kept 14 bases outside the gene matches. The CDR3 DNA is TGTGCCAGCGGAGGGGGAAAGACAGGGGGCCTGTCCTACGAGCAGTACTTC. Its translation is CASGGGKTGGLSYEQYF.

Ten or more counts support this clonotype. This chain connects TRBV28 to TRBJ2-5, with unresolved D. The CDR3 is 15 residues long. Trimming took off 1 base at V and 1 base at J, with 10 bases between the two ends. Per the germline V gene, CDR1 is MDHEN and CDR2 is SYDVKM. The DNA of the CDR3 is TGTGCCAGCAGTTTATTAGCTGGCATCCAAGAGACCCAGTACTTC. Its protein product is CASSLLAGIQETQYF.

The genes are TRBV28 and TRBJ1-2; D not resolved. Germline CDR1 is MDHEN and CDR2 is SYDVKM. Trimming stripped 2 bases from V and 7 bases from J, with 8 bases between. There are 12 residues in the CDR3. CDR3 DNA sequence: TGTGCCAGCAGTTTAACCCCCACTGGCTACACCTTC. Encoded protein: CASSLTPTGYTF.

This clonotype has only a few counts. J is TRBJ1-2 and V is TRBV4-2; 7 bases are shared with TRBD1. CDR3 size: 13 residues. Trimming removed 4 bases from V and 7 bases from J; junction bases left unmatched: 6. Germline V CDR1 and CDR2: LGHNA, YNFKEQ. This CDR3 is CASSPEPGGGYTF. The CDR3, as DNA: TGTGCCAGCAGCCCAGAGCCAGGGGGTGGCTACACCTTC.

The genes are TRBV29-1 and TRBJ2-4; a weak D match, TRBD1 (6 bases). Germline V CDR1 and CDR2: SQVTM, ANQGSEA. Trimming shortened V by 6 bases and J by 4 bases, and 10 bases separated the two germline ends. This CDR3 spans 12 amino acids. CDR3 DNA sequence: TGCAGCGTACTGGACAGTAAAAACATTCAGTACTTC. Translated: CSVLDSKNIQYF.

Details on this clonotype: Since a much larger clone is just one base distant, this may be a read error. The CDR3 sequence: CASSRLAVWFEQYF. In DNA, the CDR3 is TGTGCCAGCTCCCGACTAGCGGTTTGGTTTGAGCAGTACTTC. V and J are TRBV6-1 and TRBJ2-7, with 9 positions matching TRBD2. Germline values: CDR1 MNHNS, CDR2 SASEGT. This CDR3 region has 14 residues. Trimming cost V 8 bases and J 7 bases; bases outside gene matches: 12.

This clonotype was recorded a few times. The chain couples TRBV24-1 to TRBJ2-3; D might be TRBD1 (6 bases). The CDR3 loop spans 14 amino acids. The V gene lost 9 bases and the J gene lost 1 base, with 13 bases spanning the gap. Germline assignment: CDR1 KGHDR and CDR2 SFDVKD. The CDR3 loop reads CATARGIGTDTQYF. As DNA, the CDR3 is TGTGCCACCGCCAGGGGCATCGGCACAGATACGCAGTATTTT.

Comment on this clonotype: Given a much more abundant clone one base away, this may be a read error. V is TRBV5-1 and J is TRBJ1-1, with D possibly being TRBD1 (6 bases). The CDR3 has 13 residues. Germline CDR1 reads SGHRS; CDR2 reads YFSETQ. The CDR3 nucleotides are TGCGCCCGCAGCTTGAGGGGGATCACTGAAGCTTTCTTT. It translates to CARSLRGITEAFF.

The table lists this clonotype with many counts. The chain is built from TRBV7-2 and TRBJ2-7, with D possibly TRBD2 on 6 matching bases. V was trimmed by 5 bases and J by 4 bases, leaving 18 bases between them. The CDR3 runs 15 residues. CDR1 is SGHTA, CDR2 FQGNSA, per germline. DNA for the CDR3: TGTGCCAGCAGCCCAGGTTATGGTGGGACTTACGAGCAGTACTTC. Residues: CASSPGYGGTYEQYF.

This clonotype was seen a single time. Just one base apart from a much larger clone, this may be a read error. The chain recombines TRBV11-2 with TRBJ2-7; possible D gene TRBD2, 5 bases. The CDR3 spans 15 residues. In germline, CDR1 is SGHAT, CDR2 FQNNGV. The CDR3 DNA reads as TGTGCCAGCACTATCTCCAGCGGCGGCTCCTACGAGCGGTACTTC. It specifies CASTISSGGSYERYF.

At least ten counts were recorded for this clonotype. This chain links TRBV3-1 with TRBJ2-1; 8 nucleotides match TRBD2. This CDR3 is 16 amino acids long. Germline V gene data show CDR1 as LGHDT and CDR2 as YNNKEL (reference sequence). Trimming cost V 1 base and J 2 bases; bases outside gene matches: 4. DNA for the CDR3: TGTGCCAGCAGCCAAGCCGAGCGGGGGACCTACAATGAGCAGTTCTTC. Translating it yields CASSQAERGTYNEQFF.

This clonotype has more than one count but fewer than ten. V and J are TRBV19 and TRBJ2-7; D is perhaps TRBD2 (6 bases). Between the trimmed V and J ends, which lost 5 bases and 2 bases, there was a span of 10 bases. CDR1 is LNHDA, CDR2 SQIVND, per germline (reference sequence). The CDR3 is made up of 13 amino acids. CDR3 residues: CASSSSGAYEQYF. The DNA of the CDR3 is TGTGCCAGTAGTTCTTCGGGAGCCTACGAGCAGTACTTC. The complete variable domain, with remaining parts taken from reference TRBV19 and TRBJ2-7, reads DGGITQSPKYLFRKEGQNVTLSCEQNLNHDAMYWYRQDPGQGLRLIYYSQIVNDFQKGDIAEGYSVSREKKESFPLTVTSAQKNPTAFYLCASSSSGAYEQYFGPGTRLTVT.

The chain links TRBV12-3 or TRBV12-4 to TRBJ1-5; the match to TRBD1 covers 9 bases. This CDR3 comprises 14 residues. Germline trimming cut 4 bases from V and 5 bases from J; bases unmatched to any gene: 3. The CDR3 spells CASSSGTGHQPQHF. CDR3 in DNA: TGTGCCAGCAGTTCCGGGACAGGGCATCAGCCCCAGCATTTT.

The table lists this clonotype with many counts. The chain links TRBV2 to TRBJ2-1; 7 bases fit TRBD2. Germline loops: CDR1 SNHLY, CDR2 FYNNEI. J gave up 7 bases and V 2 bases, and 8 bases lay outside the gene matches. The CDR3 totals 15 residues. The CDR3 coding sequence is TGTGCCAGCAGTGAACGGCGGGAGATAGGGAATGAGCAGTTCTTC. This sequence encodes CASSERREIGNEQFF.

The chain links TRBV10-2 to TRBJ2-3; the D is unclear. CDR3 length equals 14 residues. Per germline, CDR1 WSHSY and CDR2 SAAADI. The V gene lost 0 bases and the J gene lost 4 bases, with 8 bases spanning the gap. CDR3 residues: CASSESEEADTQYF. The CDR3 coding sequence is TGCGCCAGCAGTGAGTCGGAAGAGGCAGATACGCAGTATTTT.

Many counts were recorded for this clonotype. The rearrangement joins TRBV5-1 to TRBJ2-2; D is uncertain. The CDR3 runs to 16 residues. Germline CDR1 and CDR2: SGHRS and YFSETQ. The ends were cut back, 1 base at V and 0 bases at J, with 10 bases in the middle. CDR3 loop: CASSLFADPNTGELFF. Here the CDR3 DNA reads TGCGCCAGCAGCTTGTTTGCAGATCCGAACACCGGGGAGCTGTTTTTT.

The chain employs TRBV3-2 and TRBJ1-2; the table's TRBD1 call for D was not verified on the DNA. TRBV3-2 has pseudogene status. The CDR3 is 15 amino acids. The CDR3 here is CASSPLQGAGYGYTF. The CDR3 nucleotides read TGTGCCAGCAGCCCCTTACAGGGGGCAGGCTATGGCTACACCTTC.

This chain joins TRBV12-3 or TRBV12-4 and TRBJ2-1; 8 bases map to TRBD1. J gave up 7 bases and V 10 bases, and 12 bases lay outside the gene matches. CDR3 length equals 14 residues. The CDR3: CATRPTGAGNEQFF. The CDR3 region has the DNA TGTGCCACCAGACCGACAGGGGCGGGGAATGAGCAGTTCTTC.

With respect to this clonotype: This sequence may be a read error, since a much larger clone differs from it by one base. J is TRBJ2-7 and V is TRBV2; D is unclear. This CDR3 has 12 residues. Germline CDR1 SNHLY, CDR2 FYNNEI. CDR3 protein: CAGRPTSYEQYF. CDR3 in DNA: TGTGCCGGCAGACCGACCTCCTACGAGCAGTACTTC.

This clonotype has at least ten counts. V usage is TRBV7-2 and J usage is TRBJ2-7; unclear D gene. Germline V CDR1 and CDR2: SGHTA, FQGNSA. The CDR3 has 14 residues. V dropped 3 bases and J dropped 1 base, with 10 bases sitting between them. The CDR3 coding sequence is TGTGCCAGCAGCTTCCGAGACGGGTCCTACGAGCAGTACTTC. Translation: CASSFRDGSYEQYF. The variable domain in full, completed from reference TRBV7-2 and TRBJ2-7, reads GAGVSQSPSNKVTEKGKDVELRCDPISGHTALYWYRQSLGQGLEFLIYFQGNSAPDKSGLPSDRFSAERTGGSVSTLTIQRTQQEDSAVYLCASSFRDGSYEQYFGPGTRLTVT.

Comments on this clonotype: A much larger clonotype is one base distant, so this may be a read error. The chain is built from TRBV12-3 or TRBV12-4 and TRBJ1-2; 7 nucleotides match TRBD1. CDR3 length equals 11 residues. The CDR3 reads CAGRNRGGYTF. The CDR3 nucleotides are TGTGCCGGCAGAAACAGGGGTGGCTACACCTTC.

This clonotype was observed a few times. The rearrangement links TRBV6-5 to TRBJ2-1, with D maybe TRBD1 (6 bases). With the DNA end fitting TRBJ2-7 better, the J assignment may be wrong. CDR1 and CDR2 (germline): MNHEY, SVGAGI. The CDR3 totals 15 residues. CDR3 coding DNA: TGTGCCAGCATCACTCCCAGGACAGCCTTGAATGAGCAGTACTTC. Residues: CASITPRTALNEQYF.

This clonotype has ten or more counts. The rearrangement uses TRBV7-9 and TRBJ2-7; TRBD1 agrees at 10 bases. CDR1 and CDR2 from the germline V gene are SEHNR and FQNEAQ (reference sequence). After removal of 4 bases from V and 3 bases from J, the junction contained 3 bases not matched to a gene. The CDR3 is made up of 14 amino acids. The CDR3 spells CASSSRTGGYEQYF. Written as DNA, the CDR3 is TGTGCCAGCAGCTCACGGACAGGGGGCTACGAGCAGTACTTC.

The J gene is TRBJ1-2, the V gene TRBV20-1, with TRBD1 identical over 7 bases. The CDR3 contains 13 residues. Trimming took 5 bases from V and 3 from J; bases not matched to a gene: 6. In germline, CDR1 is DFQATT, CDR2 SNEGSKA (reference sequence). The CDR3, as DNA: TGCAGTGCTCAAGCACAGGGGTACTATGGCTACACCTTC. Its protein is CSAQAQGYYGYTF.

This clonotype was recorded at least ten times. The chain combines TRBV12-3 or TRBV12-4 with TRBJ2-7, with 8 bases lining up with TRBD1. The CDR3 length is 15 residues. J was trimmed by 5 bases and V by 5 bases; bases with no gene match: 11. The CDR3 spells CASSPDRTGSDEQYF. CDR3 sequence (DNA): TGTGCCAGCAGTCCCGATAGGACAGGGAGCGACGAGCAGTACTTC.